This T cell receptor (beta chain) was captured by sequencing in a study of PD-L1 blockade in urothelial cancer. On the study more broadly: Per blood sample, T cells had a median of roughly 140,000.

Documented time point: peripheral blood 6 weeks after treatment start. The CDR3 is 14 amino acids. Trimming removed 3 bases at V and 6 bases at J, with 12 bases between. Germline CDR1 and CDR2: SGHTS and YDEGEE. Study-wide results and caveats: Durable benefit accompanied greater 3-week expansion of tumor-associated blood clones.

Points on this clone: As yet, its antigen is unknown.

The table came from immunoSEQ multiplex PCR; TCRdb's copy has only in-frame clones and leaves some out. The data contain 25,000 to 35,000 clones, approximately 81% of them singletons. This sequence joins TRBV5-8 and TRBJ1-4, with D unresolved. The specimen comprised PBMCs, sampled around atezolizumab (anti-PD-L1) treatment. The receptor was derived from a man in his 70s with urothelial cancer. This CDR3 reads CASSSFFGDEKLFF. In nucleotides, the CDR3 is TGTGCCAGCAGCTCTTTTTTCGGGGATGAAAAACTGTTTTTT.